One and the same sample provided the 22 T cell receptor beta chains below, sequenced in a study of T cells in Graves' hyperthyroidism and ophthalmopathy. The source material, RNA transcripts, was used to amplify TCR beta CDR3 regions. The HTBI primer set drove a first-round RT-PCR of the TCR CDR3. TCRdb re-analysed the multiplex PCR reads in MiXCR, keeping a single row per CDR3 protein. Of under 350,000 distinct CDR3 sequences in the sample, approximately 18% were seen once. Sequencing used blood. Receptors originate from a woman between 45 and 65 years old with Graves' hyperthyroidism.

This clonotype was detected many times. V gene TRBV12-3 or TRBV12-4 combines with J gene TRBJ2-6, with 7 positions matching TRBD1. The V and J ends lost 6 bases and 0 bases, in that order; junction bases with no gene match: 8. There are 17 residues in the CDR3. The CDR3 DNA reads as TGTGCCAGCAGACGGGACAGCGGATTCTCTGGGGCCAACGTCCTGACTTTC. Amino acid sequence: CASRRDSGFSGANVLTF.

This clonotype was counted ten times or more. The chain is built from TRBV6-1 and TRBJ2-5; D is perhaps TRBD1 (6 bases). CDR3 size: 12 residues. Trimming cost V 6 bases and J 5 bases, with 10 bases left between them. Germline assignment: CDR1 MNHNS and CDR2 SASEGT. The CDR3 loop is CASSAGVETQYF. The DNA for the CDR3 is TGTGCCAGCAGCGCAGGGGTTGAGACCCAGTACTTC.

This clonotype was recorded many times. The CDR3 bases are TGTGCCAGCAGTGAGACTATTCTTTGGGGACCCAGGACGGATGAGCAGTTCTTC. It specifies CASSETILWGPRTDEQFF. The chain couples TRBV6-1 to TRBJ2-1, with D perhaps given as TRBD1 or TRBD2 (5 bases each). The CDR3 is 18 amino acids. In germline, CDR1 is MNHNS, CDR2 SASEGT. V was trimmed by 3 bases and J by 8 bases, leaving 26 bases between them.

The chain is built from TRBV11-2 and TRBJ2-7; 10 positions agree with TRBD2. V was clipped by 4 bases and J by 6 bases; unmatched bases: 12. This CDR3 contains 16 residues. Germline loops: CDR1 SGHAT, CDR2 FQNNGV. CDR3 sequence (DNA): TGTGCCAGCAGCTGGGGGGCTAGCGGGAGTTTTGGCGAGCAGTACTTC. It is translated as CASSWGASGSFGEQYF.

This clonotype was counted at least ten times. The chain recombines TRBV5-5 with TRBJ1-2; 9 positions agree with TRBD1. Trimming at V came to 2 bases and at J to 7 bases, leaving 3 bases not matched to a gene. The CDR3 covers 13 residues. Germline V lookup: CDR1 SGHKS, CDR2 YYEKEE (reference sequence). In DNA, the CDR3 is TGTGCCAGCAGCTTCGGGACAGGGTTTGGCTACACCTTC. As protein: CASSFGTGFGYTF.

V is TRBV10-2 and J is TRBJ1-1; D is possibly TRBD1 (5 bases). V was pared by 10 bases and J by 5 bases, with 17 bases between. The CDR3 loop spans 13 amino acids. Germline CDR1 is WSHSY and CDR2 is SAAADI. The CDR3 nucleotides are TGCGCCACTAGAGTCAGGGTGCGGACTGAAGCTTTCTTT. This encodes CATRVRVRTEAFF.

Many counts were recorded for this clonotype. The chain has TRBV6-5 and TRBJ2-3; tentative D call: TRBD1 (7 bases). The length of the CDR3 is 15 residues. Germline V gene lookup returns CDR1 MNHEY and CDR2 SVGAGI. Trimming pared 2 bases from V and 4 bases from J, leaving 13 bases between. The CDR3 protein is CASSYRGGGADTQYF. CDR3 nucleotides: TGTGCCAGCAGTTACCGTGGAGGGGGCGCAGATACGCAGTATTTT.

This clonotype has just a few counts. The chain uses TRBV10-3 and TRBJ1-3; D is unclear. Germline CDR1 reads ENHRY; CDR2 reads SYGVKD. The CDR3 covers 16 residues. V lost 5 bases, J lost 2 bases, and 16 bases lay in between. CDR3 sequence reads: CAISIGDLLAGNTIYF. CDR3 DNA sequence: TGTGCCATCAGTATTGGTGACCTTTTGGCTGGAAACACCATATATTTT.

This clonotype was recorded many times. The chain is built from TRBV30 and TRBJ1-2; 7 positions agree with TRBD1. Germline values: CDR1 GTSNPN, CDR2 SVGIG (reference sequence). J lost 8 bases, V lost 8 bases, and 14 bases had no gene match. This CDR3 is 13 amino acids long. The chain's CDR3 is CARNQGGRLGYTF. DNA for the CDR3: TGTGCCCGAAATCAAGGGGGCCGGCTGGGCTACACCTTC.

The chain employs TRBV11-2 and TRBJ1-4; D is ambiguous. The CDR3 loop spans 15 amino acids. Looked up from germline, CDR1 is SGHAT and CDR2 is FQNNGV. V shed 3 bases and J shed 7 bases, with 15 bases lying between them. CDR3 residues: CASSFDRWTPEKLFF. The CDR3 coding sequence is TGTGCCAGCAGCTTCGACCGTTGGACCCCTGAAAAACTGTTTTTT.

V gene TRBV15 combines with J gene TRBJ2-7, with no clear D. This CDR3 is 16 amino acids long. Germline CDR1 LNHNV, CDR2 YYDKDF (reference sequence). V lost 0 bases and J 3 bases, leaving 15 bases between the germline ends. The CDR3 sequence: CATSRDLSWTDYEQYV. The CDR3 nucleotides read TGTGCCACCAGCAGAGATCTTTCGTGGACGGACTACGAGCAGTACGTC.

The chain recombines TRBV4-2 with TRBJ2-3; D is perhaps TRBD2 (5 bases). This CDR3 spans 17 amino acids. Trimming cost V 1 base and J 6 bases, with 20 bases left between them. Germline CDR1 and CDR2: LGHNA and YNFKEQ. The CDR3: CASSQGILAGSRDTQYF. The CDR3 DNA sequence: TGTGCCAGCAGCCAAGGCATCCTAGCCGGGTCTCGGGATACGCAGTATTTT.

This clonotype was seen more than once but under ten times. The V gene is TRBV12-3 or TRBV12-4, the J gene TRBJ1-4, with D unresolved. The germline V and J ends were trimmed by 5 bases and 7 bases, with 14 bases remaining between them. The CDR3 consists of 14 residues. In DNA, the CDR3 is TGTGCCAGCAGTGTCCGAGTGGGGTTTGAAAAACTGTTTTTT. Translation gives CASSVRVGFEKLFF.

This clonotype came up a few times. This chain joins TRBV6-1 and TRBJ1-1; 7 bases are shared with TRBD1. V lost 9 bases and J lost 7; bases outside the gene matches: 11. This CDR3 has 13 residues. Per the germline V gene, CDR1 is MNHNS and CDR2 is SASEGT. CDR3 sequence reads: CASIEGARLEAFF. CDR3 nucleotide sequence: TGTGCCAGTATCGAGGGGGCGCGCCTTGAAGCTTTCTTT.

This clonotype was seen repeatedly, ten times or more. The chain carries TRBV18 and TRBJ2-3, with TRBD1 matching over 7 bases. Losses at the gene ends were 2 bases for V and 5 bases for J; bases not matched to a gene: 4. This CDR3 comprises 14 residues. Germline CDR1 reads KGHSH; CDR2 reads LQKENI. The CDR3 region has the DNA TGTGCCAGCTCACCAGGGGGACAGTTAGATACGCAGTATTTT. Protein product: CASSPGGQLDTQYF. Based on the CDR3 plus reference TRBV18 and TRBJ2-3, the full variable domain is NAGVMQNPRHLVRRRGQEARLRCSPMKGHSHVYWYRQLPEEGLKFMVYLQKENIIDESGMPKERFSAEFPKEGPSILRIQQVVRGDSAAYFCASSPGGQLDTQYFGPGTRLTVL.

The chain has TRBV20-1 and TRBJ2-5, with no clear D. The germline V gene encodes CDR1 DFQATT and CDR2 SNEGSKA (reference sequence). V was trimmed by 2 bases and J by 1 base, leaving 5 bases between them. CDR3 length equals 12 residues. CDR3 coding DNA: TGCAGTGCTAGAAGCCCCCAAGAGACCCAGTACTTC. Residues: CSARSPQETQYF.

CDR3 bases: TGTGCCAGCAGGGGACTAGCGGTGAACACCGGGGAGCTGTTTTTT. Its protein is CASRGLAVNTGELFF. This chain links TRBV6-2 or TRBV6-3 with TRBJ2-2; 11 bases are a match to TRBD2. CDR1 is MNHEY and CDR2 is SVGEGT in the germline V gene. This CDR3 is 15 amino acids long. J was trimmed by 1 base and V by 6 bases; bases with no gene match: 1.

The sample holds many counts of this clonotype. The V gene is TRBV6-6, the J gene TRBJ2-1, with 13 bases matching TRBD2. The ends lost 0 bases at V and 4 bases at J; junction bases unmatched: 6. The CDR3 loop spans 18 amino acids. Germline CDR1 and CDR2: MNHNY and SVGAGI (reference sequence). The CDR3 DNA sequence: TGTGCCAGCAGTTACTCGGTCCCGGGACTAGCGGGATACAATGAGCAGTTCTTC. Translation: CASSYSVPGLAGYNEQFF.

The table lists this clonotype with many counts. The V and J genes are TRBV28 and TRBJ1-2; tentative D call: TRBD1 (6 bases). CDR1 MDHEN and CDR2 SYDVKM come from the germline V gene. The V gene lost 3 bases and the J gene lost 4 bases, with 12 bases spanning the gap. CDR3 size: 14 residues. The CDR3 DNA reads TGTGCCAGCAGTTTGGGAGACAGGACCTATGGCTACACCTTC. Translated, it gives CASSLGDRTYGYTF.

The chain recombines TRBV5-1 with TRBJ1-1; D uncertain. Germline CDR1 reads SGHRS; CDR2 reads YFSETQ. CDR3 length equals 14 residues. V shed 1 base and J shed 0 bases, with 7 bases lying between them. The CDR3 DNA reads TGCGCCAGCAGCTTGATACACATGAACACTGAAGCTTTCTTT. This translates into CASSLIHMNTEAFF.

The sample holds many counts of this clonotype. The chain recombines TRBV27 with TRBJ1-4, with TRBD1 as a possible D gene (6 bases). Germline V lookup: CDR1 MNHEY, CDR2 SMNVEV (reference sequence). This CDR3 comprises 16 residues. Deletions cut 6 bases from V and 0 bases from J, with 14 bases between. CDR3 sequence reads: CASSSRQVPTNEKLFF. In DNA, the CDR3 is TGTGCCAGCAGCTCGAGACAGGTTCCAACTAATGAAAAACTGTTTTTT.

CDR3: CAWSGQGRQPQHF. The CDR3 DNA is TGTGCCTGGAGTGGACAGGGAAGGCAGCCCCAGCATTTT. The chain uses TRBV30 and TRBJ1-5, with TRBD1 identical over 7 bases. V was pared by 1 base and J by 7 bases, with 4 bases of the junction left unmatched. CDR1 is GTSNPN and CDR2 is SVGIG in the germline V gene (reference sequence). This CDR3 has 13 amino acids.